The 9 T cell receptor beta chains below were found in one sample sequenced in a study of identical twins. A single record per CDR3 protein comes from TCRdb applying MiXCR to the 5' RACE reads. The table shows about 790,000 distinct CDR3 sequences, with 15% to 20% occurring only once. The data were also submitted as part of a second study, on T cells expressing NK-cell markers.

Sequencing input: PBMCs. The origin of the receptors is a woman between 18 and 29 years old in good health.

As concerns this clonotype: The junction shows a germline mismatch at one end, possibly a read error. The CDR3 here is CASSLAPGPLNEQFF. The CDR3 coding sequence is TGTGCTAGCAGCTTAGCTCCGGGACCTCTCAATGAGCAGTTCTTC. The chain recombines TRBV7-7 with TRBJ2-1; D possibly matches TRBD1 or TRBD2 (5 bases each). This CDR3 has 15 amino acids. CDR1 SSHAT and CDR2 FNYEAQ come from the germline V gene (reference sequence).

The chain joins TRBV12-3 or TRBV12-4 to TRBJ2-1, with 8 nucleotides matching TRBD1. J was trimmed by 8 bases and V by 6 bases; bases with no gene match: 12. The CDR3 sequence is 15 residues long. The CDR3 sequence is CASSSQGAVIHEQFF. CDR3 coding DNA: TGTGCCAGCAGCTCGCAGGGGGCTGTAATCCATGAGCAGTTCTTC.

This clonotype has a handful of counts. As DNA, the CDR3 is TGCGCCAGCAGCCTGACAGGGTTAGGTGGGGGCACAGATACGCAGTATTTT. Translated, it gives CASSLTGLGGGTDTQYF. V and J are TRBV4-1 and TRBJ2-3; 7 bases agree with TRBD1. Germline values: CDR1 MGHRA, CDR2 YSYEKL. The length of the CDR3 is 17 residues. V was pared by 4 bases and J by 1 base, with 11 bases of the junction left unmatched.

This clonotype was seen only a few times. The CDR3 nucleotides are TGCAGCGTTGAAGACGGGAACCGGGGGCGATTTTTT. It is translated as CSVEDGNRGRFF. This chain connects TRBV29-1 to TRBJ2-2; D tentatively fits TRBD1 or TRBD2 (6 bases each). The CDR3 is made up of 12 amino acids. Germline CDR1 is SQVTM and CDR2 is ANQGSEA. Trimming shortened V by 0 bases and J by 17 bases, and 16 bases separated the two germline ends.

The V gene is TRBV12-3 or TRBV12-4, the J gene TRBJ2-3, with D hard to call. Trimming pared 6 bases from V and 5 bases from J, leaving 12 bases between. This CDR3 is built from 13 residues. CDR3 coding DNA: TGTGCCAGCAGGCCTAAACAAGTAGATACGCAGTATTTT. Encoded protein: CASRPKQVDTQYF.

This clonotype has just a few counts. The chain carries TRBV4-2 and TRBJ2-6, with D perhaps matching TRBD1 (6 bases). Germline loops: CDR1 LGHNA, CDR2 YNFKEQ. Between the trimmed V and J ends, which lost 4 bases and 2 bases, there was a span of 21 bases. The CDR3 has 19 amino acids. The CDR3 nucleotides read TGTGCCAGCAGCCGTGGGGGCGCATTAAGCTCGGCTGGGGCCAACGTCCTGACTTTC. Residues: CASSRGGALSSAGANVLTF.

This chain joins TRBV7-9 and TRBJ2-7; 10 bases fit TRBD1. In germline, CDR1 is SEHNR, CDR2 FQNEAQ (reference sequence). Trimming took 4 bases from V and 2 from J; bases not matched to a gene: 8. The CDR3 is 16 residues long. The CDR3 DNA sequence: TGTGCCAGCAGCTCAGGTCGGGGACAGGGGACCTACGAGCAGTACTTC. Protein: CASSSGRGQGTYEQYF.

The chain employs TRBV5-1 and TRBJ2-7; 9 bases map to TRBD1. The CDR3 spans 15 residues. Germline CDR1 and CDR2: SGHRS and YFSETQ. Trimming removed 1 base from V and 6 bases from J; junction bases left unmatched: 8. The CDR3 loop reads CASSLIRDRAVEQYF. The CDR3 DNA sequence: TGCGCCAGCAGCTTGATCCGGGACAGGGCGGTCGAGCAGTACTTC.

This clonotype was seen more than once but under ten times. CDR3 in DNA: TGCGCCAGCAGCCCTGGGAGAGGGACCCTCCACAATGAGCAGTTCTTC. This encodes CASSPGRGTLHNEQFF. The V and J genes are TRBV5-1 and TRBJ2-1; D could derive from TRBD1 or TRBD2 (5 bases each). Germline CDR1 and CDR2: SGHRS and YFSETQ. The CDR3 has 16 residues. V lost 4 bases to trimming and J lost 5 bases, with 19 bases between them.